The clone carrying this T cell receptor (beta chain) came up a few times. The source of the sample is a study of human T cells and chemical hapten exposure. Via MiXCR, TCRdb re-called the RACE reads, giving one row per CDR3 protein. The data show tens of thousands of distinct CDR3 sequences, more than 9.5% seen once. Stated time point: patch test 3, about 24 weeks after DPC sensitization. Treatment meaning: therapeutic diphenylcyclopropenone sensitization with weekly scalp DPC. Germline CDR1 reads SNHLY; CDR2 reads FYNNEI. This CDR3 contains 12 residues. V was trimmed by 2 bases and J by 12 bases, leaving 10 bases between them.

The receptor comes from a middle-aged woman with alopecia areata. Some clones in this sample may be carry-over from other donors' samples. The V and J genes are TRBV2 and TRBJ1-4; D is uncertain. Here the sequenced sample was whole blood, taken in connection with sensitization to the hapten diphenylcyclopropenone (DPC). In DNA form, the CDR3 reads TGTGCCAGCAGTGAAAGGAATTTGGAACTGTTTTTT. This gives the protein CASSERNLELFF.